This T cell receptor beta chain was sequenced during a study of brain T cells in children with intractable seizures. This CDR3 contains 17 residues. CDR1 is SGHNT, CDR2 YENEEA, per germline. V lost 6 bases to trimming and J lost 5 bases; unmatched junction nucleotides: 9. The assay was immunoSEQ multiplex PCR, and TCRdb's table has in-frame clones only and misses some. The sample holds around 340,000 clones, over 90% seen once. Time point of the sample: blood from clinic visit 5 months post-surgery; TSC patient then seizure free. Surgery cases with the highest brain T cell transcript signatures were chosen for sequencing.

This clonotype was sampled from a boy less than two years old with tuberous sclerosis and intractable seizures. Specimen: peripheral blood, collected more than 4 months after surgery. V and J are TRBV11-3 and TRBJ2-5, with TRBD2 matching 16 bases. Here the CDR3 reads CASSSGTSGGAVETQYF. The CDR3 coding sequence is TGTGCCAGCAGTTCCGGGACTAGCGGGGGGGCCGTGGAGACCCAGTACTTC.